Listed below are T cell receptor beta chains from one sample, sequenced in a study of regulatory T cells in long-lasting Graves disease. TCRdb itself ran the multiplex PCR reads through MiXCR, one entry per CDR3 protein. The sample consists of some 340,000 distinct CDR3 sequences, 10% to 15% of them appearing once. The same sample was also used in a study of T cells in Graves' hyperthyroidism and ophthalmopathy.

The sequencing here drew on peripheral blood mononuclear cells (PBMCs), taken at new diagnosis, from a patient treated with antithyroid drugs. The receptors stem from a woman aged 18-35 years with Graves disease. Each CDR3 is given without its conserved first and last residue. The listing skips clone size in some rows; elsewhere it reads once, few, many or a size class.

>many|TRBV6-2/TRBV6-3
ASRTGTGGNQPQH
>many|TRBV12-3/TRBV12-4
ASSLGLWIPNTEAF
>.|TRBV29-1
EAHRNRPQGYNSPLH
>.|TRBV7-9
ASRPTSGRRTDTQY
>many|TRBV19
ASSHGQVLNEKLF
>many|TRBV19
ASSIDLKGADAGYT
>few|TRBV4-3
ASSQPSSRTGELF
>few|TRBV13
ASSSFSEMNTEAF
>many|TRBV18
ASSPSDILNTEAF
>many|TRBV12-3/TRBV12-4
ASSLWGGDTDTQY
>.|TRBV4-3
ASSQQSSGNTIY
>many|TRBV2
AGASYREHNNEQF
>many|TRBV24-1
ATSDPGTKSTDTQY
>many|TRBV24-1
ATSDLAKNIQY
>many|TRBV18
ASSPPAGDTQY
>many|TRBV20-1
SATSSGGPVTTDTQY
>many|TRBV2
ASSAGDYNEQF
>many|TRBV24-1
ATADSGAVSSYNEQF
>many|TRBV5-1
ASSLGGADQETQY
>.|TRBV29-1
SVDRGNEQF
>many|TRBV12-3/TRBV12-4
ASRPGTSGDNEQF
>many|TRBV11-2
ASSLLRAGPYEQY
>.|TRBV6-4
ASSDSGDKGGEQF
>few|TRBV27
ASSSRQGANFNYGYT
>many|TRBV29-1
SVDVPGRNTDTQY
>few|TRBV28
ASNPGQIYGYT
>.|TRBV6-1
ASRPGTSPYEQY
>many|TRBV7-9
ASSLTAGGFRDNEQF
>.|TRBV20-1
SATKGIRSYNEQF
>.|TRBV20-1
SADDRDPDPPYYGYT
>many|TRBV10-3
AISGGQATLADILDTQY
>few|TRBV10-1
ASSEERLGDGEQF
>.|TRBV20-1
SARAGRVQPQH
>many|TRBV18
ASSLFAAMNTEAF
>few|TRBV30
AWSVRTGGSNSAANSPLH
>many|TRBV7-6
ASSLAGVEQY
>few|TRBV12-3/TRBV12-4
ASSFGQRRNNSPLH
>many|TRBV30
AWTFLPRSPLH
>.|TRBV4-1
ASSPSPGWDETQY
>many|TRBV5-4
ASKTSRRQEALANYGYT
>.|TRBV7-9
ASSSGLAEWCQY
>many|TRBV29-1
SALRTNEQF
>.|TRBV4-2
ASSQDSTGELF
>many|TRBV12-3/TRBV12-4
ASSPFPSNSNQPQH
>many|TRBV30
AWSVLRSTDTQY
>many|TRBV27
ASSRRFTDTQY
>many|TRBV3-1
ASSQEVPFRTGQTGELF
>.|TRBV6-2/TRBV6-3
ASRLSWRGGNEQF
>many|TRBV2
ASRLGLAGTDTQY
>many|TRBV5-1
ASSLSGTGYGYT
>many|TRBV6-2/TRBV6-3
ASSPLDSSGTETQY
>once|TRBV10-3
AIRMREDTQY
>many|TRBV7-6
ASSFTGGRGYT
>many|TRBV29-1
SVEDRVVYT
>many|TRBV7-2
ASSEDSSSYNEQF